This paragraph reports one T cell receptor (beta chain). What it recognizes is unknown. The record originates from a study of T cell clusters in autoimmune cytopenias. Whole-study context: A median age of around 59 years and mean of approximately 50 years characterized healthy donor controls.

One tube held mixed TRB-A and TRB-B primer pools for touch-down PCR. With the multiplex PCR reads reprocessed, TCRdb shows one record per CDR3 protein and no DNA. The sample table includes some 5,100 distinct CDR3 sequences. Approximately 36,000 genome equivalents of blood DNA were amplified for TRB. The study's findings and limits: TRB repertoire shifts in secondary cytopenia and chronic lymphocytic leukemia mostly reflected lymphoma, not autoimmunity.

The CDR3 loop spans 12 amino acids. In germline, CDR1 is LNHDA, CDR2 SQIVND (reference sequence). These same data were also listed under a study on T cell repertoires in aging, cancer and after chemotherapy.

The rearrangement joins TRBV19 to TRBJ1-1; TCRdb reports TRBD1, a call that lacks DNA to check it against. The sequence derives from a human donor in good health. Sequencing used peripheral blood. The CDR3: CASSTGQFEAFF.